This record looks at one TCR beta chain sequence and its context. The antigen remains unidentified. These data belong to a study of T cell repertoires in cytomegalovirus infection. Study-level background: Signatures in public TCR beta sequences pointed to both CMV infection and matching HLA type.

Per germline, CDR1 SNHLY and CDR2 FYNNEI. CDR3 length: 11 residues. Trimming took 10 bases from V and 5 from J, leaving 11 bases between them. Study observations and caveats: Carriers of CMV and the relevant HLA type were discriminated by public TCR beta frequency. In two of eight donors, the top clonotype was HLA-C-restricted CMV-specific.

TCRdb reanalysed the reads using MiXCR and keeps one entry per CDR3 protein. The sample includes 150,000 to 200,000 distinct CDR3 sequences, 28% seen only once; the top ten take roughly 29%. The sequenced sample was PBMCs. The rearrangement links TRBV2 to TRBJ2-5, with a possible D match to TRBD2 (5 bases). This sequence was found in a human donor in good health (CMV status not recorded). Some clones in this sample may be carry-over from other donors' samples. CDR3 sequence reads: CATGVRETQYF. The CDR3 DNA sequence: TGTGCCACCGGGGTCCGGGAGACCCAGTACTTC.